This T cell receptor (beta chain) was observed in a study of blood T cell repertoires in COVID-19. In the study overall: T cells, B-cell-depleted T cells, or PBMCs provided the cDNA or gDNA that served as material.

Trimming cost V 1 base and J 8 bases; bases outside gene matches: 7. The CDR3 is made up of 15 amino acids. From germline, CDR1 is LNHDA and CDR2 SQIVND (reference sequence). Generated by immunoSEQ multiplex PCR, the TCRdb table keeps only in-frame clones and is missing some. The sample records about 230,000 clones, around 84% being singletons. The sequencing input was peripheral blood. The chain uses TRBV19 and TRBJ2-1; TRBD2 matches 8 bases. The clonotype was recovered from a man aged 40-50 years with acute or convalescent COVID-19. In DNA form, the CDR3 reads TGTGCCAGTAGTATAGGAGCGGGGGAAGGCGATGAGCAGTTCTTC. Translating it yields CASSIGAGEGDEQFF.